Each of the 18 T cell receptor beta chains below was sequenced from the same sample in a study of blood T cell repertoires in COVID-19. TCRdb's table, derived via immunoSEQ multiplex PCR, lists solely in-frame clones and lacks some. Of under 250,000 clones in the sample, approximately 81% were seen once. Sequenced input: peripheral blood. All receptors come from a woman of 80 years or more with acute or convalescent COVID-19.

This rearrangement joins TRBV10-1 to TRBJ1-6; D ambiguous. The CDR3 has 14 amino acids. V was trimmed by 4 bases and J by 5 bases, leaving 9 bases between them. Germline V CDR1 and CDR2: WNHNN, SYGVQD (reference sequence). The CDR3, as DNA: TGCGCCAGCAGTGCGGCGGGGAATAATTCACCCCTCCACTTT. As protein: CASSAAGNNSPLHF.

This chain uses TRBV19 with TRBJ2-7, with 10 bases lining up with TRBD2. V gave up 2 bases and J gave up 2 bases; unmatched junction bases: 3. CDR3 length: 15 residues. Germline V gene sequence: CDR1 LNHDA, CDR2 SQIVND (reference sequence). The CDR3 nucleotides read TGTGCCAGTAGTATAAGAACTAGCGGGACCTACGAGCAGTACTTC. Translated: CASSIRTSGTYEQYF. Full variable domain (outside the CDR3, taken from reference TRBV19 and TRBJ2-7): DGGITQSPKYLFRKEGQNVTLSCEQNLNHDAMYWYRQDPGQGLRLIYYSQIVNDFQKGDIAEGYSVSREKKESFPLTVTSAQKNPTAFYLCASSIRTSGTYEQYFGPGTRLTVT.

This clone was observed a single time. This chain links TRBV28 with TRBJ2-1; perhaps TRBD1 as D (6 bases). This CDR3 is built from 11 residues. Germline CDR1 reads MDHEN; CDR2 reads SYDVKM. Deletions cut 5 bases from V and 11 bases from J, with 10 bases between. Here the CDR3 reads CASSQQGKQFF. The CDR3 DNA sequence: TGTGCCAGCAGTCAACAGGGTAAGCAGTTCTTC.

J is TRBJ2-1 and V is TRBV27; TRBD2 matches 9 bases. Germline-derived CDR1 and CDR2 are MNHEY and SMNVEV (reference sequence). CDR3 length equals 17 residues. V trimming: 5 bases; J trimming: 3 bases; junction bases outside the gene matches: 11. The CDR3 here is CASSPLAGGPNYNEQFF. The CDR3 DNA sequence: TGTGCCAGCAGTCCCCTCGCGGGGGGGCCCAACTACAATGAGCAGTTCTTC.

This sequence joins TRBV7-2 and TRBJ1-5, with TRBD1 identical over 7 bases. This CDR3 has 14 residues. V dropped 4 bases and J dropped 9; count of bases not matched to a gene: 9. Germline V gene lookup returns CDR1 SGHTA and CDR2 FQGNSA. The CDR3 here is CASSSTGAGWPQHF. DNA of the CDR3: TGTGCCAGCAGCTCAACAGGGGCCGGGTGGCCCCAGCATTTT.

The chain carries TRBV5-1 and TRBJ1-6; D is uncertain. Trimming stripped 0 bases from V and 7 bases from J, with 14 bases between. Germline values: CDR1 SGHRS, CDR2 YFSETQ. This CDR3 region has 16 residues. The CDR3 loop reads CASSLGGSAGNSPLHF. DNA for the CDR3: TGCGCCAGCAGCTTGGGAGGAAGCGCCGGAAATTCACCCCTCCACTTT.

The rearrangement joins TRBV5-1 to TRBJ1-1; the D is unclear. The CDR3 loop spans 14 amino acids. Trimming took 5 bases from V and 0 from J, leaving 11 bases between them. Germline CDR1 is SGHRS and CDR2 is YFSETQ. In nucleotides, the CDR3 is TGCGCCAGCAGTCCAACGGTCATGAACACTGAAGCTTTCTTT. Translated, it gives CASSPTVMNTEAFF.

The chain links TRBV3-1 (or the pseudogene TRBV3-2) to TRBJ2-7; D is undetermined. CDR1 LGHDT and CDR2 YNNKEL come from the germline V gene (reference sequence). The V end was cut by 0 bases, the J end by 2 bases, with 11 bases between. CDR3 length equals 15 residues. CDR3 loop: CASSQDLVRTYEQYF. The DNA for the CDR3 is TGTGCCAGCAGCCAAGATCTGGTCAGAACCTACGAGCAGTACTTC.

The chain recombines TRBV5-1 with TRBJ2-5, with TRBD2 matching 14 bases. With 0 bases clipped from V and 1 base from J, the junction kept 2 bases outside the gene matches. The V gene's germline CDR1 is SGHRS and CDR2 YFSETQ. The CDR3 length is 17 residues. In DNA form, the CDR3 reads TGCGCCAGCAGCTTGGTTGGACTAGCGGGGGGCCAAGAGACCCAGTACTTC. It specifies CASSLVGLAGGQETQYF. The variable domain in full, with the rest retrieved from reference TRBV5-1 and TRBJ2-5, is KAGVTQTPRYLIKTRGQQVTLSCSPISGHRSVSWYQQTPGQGLQFLFEYFSETQRNKGNFPGRFSGRQFSNSRSEMNVSTLELGDSALYLCASSLVGLAGGQETQYFGPGTRLLVL.

The chain couples TRBV2 to TRBJ2-1; D is possibly TRBD2 (5 bases). The CDR3 is made up of 15 amino acids. Trimming took off 1 base at V and 10 bases at J, with 17 bases between the two ends. CDR1 and CDR2 (germline): SNHLY, FYNNEI. CDR3 sequence (DNA): TGTGCCAGCAGTGAAGGAAGGGCGGAGGCCCGAGAGCAGTTCTTC. Protein product: CASSEGRAEAREQFF.

The gene calls are TRBV5-1 and TRBJ2-1, with 13 bases fitting TRBD2. There are 17 residues in the CDR3. The germline V gene has CDR1 SGHRS and CDR2 YFSETQ. Germline trimming cut 7 bases from V and 2 bases from J; bases unmatched to any gene: 9. This CDR3 reads CASQRLAGGYTYNEQFF. The CDR3 DNA is TGCGCCAGCCAAAGACTAGCGGGAGGATATACCTACAATGAGCAGTTCTTC.

The rearrangement joins TRBV6-2 or TRBV6-3 to TRBJ2-2, with 7 bases that match TRBD1. Germline CDR1 is MNHEY and CDR2 is SVGEGT. The junction had 11 bases not matched to a gene; V was cut back by 5 bases and J by 11 bases. CDR3 length equals 14 residues. The CDR3 nucleotides read TGTGCCAGCAGTCAAGTGGGACAGTTGAAAGAGCTGTTTTTT. This translates into CASSQVGQLKELFF.

This chain connects TRBV2 to TRBJ1-1, with D possibly TRBD1 on 6 matching bases. This CDR3 spans 11 amino acids. Germline V gene sequence: CDR1 SNHLY, CDR2 FYNNEI. Trimming took 2 bases from V and 11 from J, leaving 9 bases between them. The chain's CDR3 is CASSESGAAFF. CDR3 nucleotide sequence: TGTGCCAGCAGTGAATCAGGGGCGGCTTTCTTT.

This clone was seen once. The chain combines TRBV9 with TRBJ2-3; 9 nucleotides align to TRBD1. J lost 6 bases, V lost 4 bases, and 12 bases had no gene match. This CDR3 spans 16 amino acids. Germline V gene data show CDR1 as SGDLS and CDR2 as YYNGEE. The CDR3 protein is CASSPRQGEGSDTQYF. Here the CDR3 DNA reads TGTGCCAGCAGCCCTCGACAGGGGGAAGGTTCTGATACGCAGTATTTT.

CDR3 bases: TGCGCCAGCAGCCCCCTCGTGGTCAGTCCTAATGAAAAACTGTTTTTT. Its translation is CASSPLVVSPNEKLFF. The chain recombines TRBV5-1 with TRBJ1-4; the D is unclear. V lost 4 bases, J lost 3 bases, and 16 bases lay in between. This CDR3 is built from 16 residues. Germline V gene lookup returns CDR1 SGHRS and CDR2 YFSETQ. The whole variable domain, remainder taken from reference TRBV5-1 and TRBJ1-4, is KAGVTQTPRYLIKTRGQQVTLSCSPISGHRSVSWYQQTPGQGLQFLFEYFSETQRNKGNFPGRFSGRQFSNSRSEMNVSTLELGDSALYLCASSPLVVSPNEKLFFGSGTQLSVL.

The chain recombines TRBV5-1 with TRBJ2-5; TRBD1 is a possible D gene (6 bases). V lost 0 bases and J lost 4, with 10 bases in between. Germline V gene lookup returns CDR1 SGHRS and CDR2 YFSETQ. The CDR3 runs to 14 residues. CDR3 amino acids: CASSLGQVPETQYF. The CDR3 bases are TGCGCCAGCAGCTTGGGACAGGTCCCAGAGACCCAGTACTTC.

This chain connects TRBV19 to TRBJ1-1; 9 positions agree with TRBD1. V shed 7 bases and J 7 bases; nucleotides not matched to a gene: 7. This CDR3 is built from 13 residues. Germline CDR1 is LNHDA and CDR2 is SQIVND (reference sequence). The chain's CDR3 is CASIAGTGSEAFF. The DNA for the CDR3 is TGTGCCAGTATAGCCGGGACAGGGAGTGAAGCTTTCTTT.

The chain has TRBV28 and TRBJ2-1; TRBD2 aligns across 7 bases. Per germline, CDR1 MDHEN and CDR2 SYDVKM. The J segment lost 0 bases and the V segment lost 6 bases, leaving 5 bases of the junction unmatched. This CDR3 has 15 residues. CDR3 sequence reads: CASSPAGTSYNEQFF. Written as DNA, the CDR3 is TGTGCCAGCAGCCCAGCGGGGACCTCCTACAATGAGCAGTTCTTC.